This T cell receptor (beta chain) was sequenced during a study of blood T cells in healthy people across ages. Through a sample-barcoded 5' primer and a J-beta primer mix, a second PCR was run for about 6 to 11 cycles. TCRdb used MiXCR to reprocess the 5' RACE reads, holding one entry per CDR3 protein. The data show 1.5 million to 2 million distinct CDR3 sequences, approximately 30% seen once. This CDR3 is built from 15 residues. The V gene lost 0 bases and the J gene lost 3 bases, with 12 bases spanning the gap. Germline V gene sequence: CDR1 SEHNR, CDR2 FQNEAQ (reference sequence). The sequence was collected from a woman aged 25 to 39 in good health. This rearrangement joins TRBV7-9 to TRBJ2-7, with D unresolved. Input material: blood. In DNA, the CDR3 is TGTGCCAGCAGCTTAGCCGGCAAACTACTCTACGAGCAGTACTTC. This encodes CASSLAGKLLYEQYF.